Listed below are T cell receptor beta chains from one sample, sequenced in a study of shared clonotypes between healthy human individuals. This table comes from immunoSEQ multiplex PCR, and its TCRdb copy is limited to in-frame clones, with some not included. The data hold roughly 500,000 clones, with roughly 78% observed a single time. The material sequenced was PBMCs. The origin of the receptors is a woman in her 40s in good health. Some clones in this sample may be carry-over from other donors' samples. Each CDR3 is given with its conserved first and last residue. Fields, in order: J gene, D gene, clone size, V gene, CDR3 DNA, CDR3 protein. D genes are given only for firm matches. A clone size is listed for some rows: how often the clone was seen (once, few, many), or a class if it is expanded.

TRBJ1-1	NA	NA	TRBV6-6	TGTGCCAGCAGACCCCTTCTTACAGGGAACACTGAAGCTTTCTTT	CASRPLLTGNTEAFF
TRBJ1-4	NA	few	TRBV7-9	TGTGCCAGCAGCTTACAGGGAGAACTGTTTTTT	CASSLQGELFF
TRBJ2-7	TRBD2	NA	TRBV5-4	TGTGCCAGCAGCCATGGAGGGACTAGGAACTACGAGCAGTACTTC	CASSHGGTRNYEQYF
TRBJ2-3	TRBD1	few	TRBV6-4	TGTGCCAGCAGTGACTCCGCAGGGGGCGCAGATACGCAGTATTTT	CASSDSAGGADTQYF
TRBJ1-5	TRBD1	once	TRBV19	TGTGCCAGTAGTCCTGACAGGGCTCAGCCCCAGCATTTT	CASSPDRAQPQHF
TRBJ2-3	NA	NA	TRBV19	TGTGCCAGTAGTCCCGCCGGGGTTGATACGCAGTATTTT	CASSPAGVDTQYF
TRBJ2-1	TRBD2	NA	TRBV2	TGTGCCAGCAGAGACCCGGGACTAGGCGCAAGGGAGCAGTTCTTC	CASRDPGLGAREQFF
TRBJ2-7	TRBD2	NA	TRBV30	TGTGCCTGGAGTGGGACTAGCGGGAGTCGCTACGAGCAGTACTTC	CAWSGTSGSRYEQYF
TRBJ2-3	TRBD2	NA	TRBV11-3	TGTGCCAGCAGCTTTAGCGGGGGTCGCACAGATACGCAGTATTTT	CASSFSGGRTDTQYF
TRBJ2-1	NA	NA	TRBV29-1	TGCAGCGTTCTCGGGGGAAACTACAATGAGCAGTTCTTC	CSVLGGNYNEQFF
TRBJ1-1	NA	NA	TRBV6-1	TGTGCCAGCAGCCAAGTAAAGAACACTGAAGCTTTCTTT	CASSQVKNTEAFF